This T cell receptor beta chain came from a study of response to subunit inactivated influenza vaccine. One entry per CDR3 protein, called by TCRdb with MiXCR from the RT-PCR reads. In the table there are 710,000 or so distinct CDR3 sequences, 15% to 19% of which are singletons. V was clipped by 1 base and J by 7 bases, with 11 bases between them. This CDR3 has 14 residues. Germline lookup yields CDR1 MGHRA and CDR2 YSYEKL. This clonotype was detected only a few times. The sample was PBMCs from blood, taken roughly 13 days after vaccination. This clonotype originated in a man aged 45 to 65 who received an inactivated influenza vaccine. V is TRBV4-1 and J is TRBJ2-1, with D possibly being TRBD2 (6 bases). The chain's CDR3 is CASSQASRGNEQFF. The CDR3 nucleotides are TGCGCCAGCAGCCAAGCTTCACGGGGGAATGAGCAGTTCTTC.